This TCR beta chain was found in a study of shared clonotypes between healthy human individuals. CD8 memory comprised CD45RO+ plus CCR7-negative CD45RA+ TemRA cells. Germline V gene sequence: CDR1 SGDLS, CDR2 YYNGEE. The CDR3 is 13 residues long. V was clipped by 4 bases and J by 2 bases, with 8 bases between them. The repertoire was sequenced with immunoSEQ multiplex PCR; TCRdb's copy has only in-frame clones and lacks some. The table lists under 85,000 clones, 60% to 70% of them singletons. The sequenced sample was memory CD8+ T cells sorted from blood. The subset denotes: CD45RO+ cells pooled with CCR7-negative TemRA cells. The chain uses TRBV9 and TRBJ2-3; D remains ambiguous. The sequence derives from a man aged 25-45 years in good health. The CDR3 region has the DNA TGTGCCAGCAGCACGGCGGACACAGATACGCAGTATTTT. Residues: CASSTADTDTQYF.